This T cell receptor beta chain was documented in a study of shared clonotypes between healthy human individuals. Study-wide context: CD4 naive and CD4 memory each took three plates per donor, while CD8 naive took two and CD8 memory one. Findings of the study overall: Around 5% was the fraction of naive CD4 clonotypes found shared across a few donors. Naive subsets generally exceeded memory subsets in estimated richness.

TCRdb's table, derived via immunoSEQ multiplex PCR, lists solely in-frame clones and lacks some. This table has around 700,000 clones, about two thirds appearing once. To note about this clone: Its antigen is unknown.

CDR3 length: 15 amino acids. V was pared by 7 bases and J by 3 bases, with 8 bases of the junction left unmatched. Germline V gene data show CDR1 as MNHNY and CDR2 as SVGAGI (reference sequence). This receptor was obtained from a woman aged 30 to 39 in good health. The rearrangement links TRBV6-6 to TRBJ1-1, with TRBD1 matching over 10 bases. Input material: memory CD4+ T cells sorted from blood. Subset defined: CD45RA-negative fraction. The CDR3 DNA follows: TGTGCCAGCAATAAGAGACAGGGGGCGTACACTGAAGCTTTCTTT. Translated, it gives CASNKRQGAYTEAFF.